Listed here are 6 T cell receptor beta chains from one sample, sequenced in a study of blood T cell repertoires in COVID-19. Only in-frame clones appear in the TCRdb table, and some are missing; sequencing was by immunoSEQ multiplex PCR. The table shows over 250,000 clones, with under 90% occurring only once. Sequenced: PBMCs or T cells enriched from blood (not recorded which). The receptor set was obtained from a man aged 25 to 40 with acute COVID-19.

J is TRBJ2-2 and V is TRBV4-2, with 9 bases identical to TRBD2. Per germline, CDR1 LGHNA and CDR2 YNFKEQ. V lost 1 base to trimming and J lost 4 bases; unmatched junction nucleotides: 13. The CDR3 consists of 19 residues. CDR3 region: CASSQVRLAGSGVTGELFF. CDR3 sequence (DNA): TGTGCCAGCAGCCAAGTACGTCTAGCGGGATCGGGTGTCACCGGGGAGCTGTTTTTT.

This chain joins TRBV6-2 or TRBV6-3 and TRBJ2-1; 8 bases match TRBD2. The germline gives CDR1 MNHEY, CDR2 SVGEGT. The V segment lost 2 bases and the J segment 4 bases; nucleotides outside the gene matches: 4. The CDR3 totals 15 residues. CDR3 in amino acids: CASSYQLAVYNEQFF. The CDR3 bases are TGTGCCAGCAGTTACCAACTAGCGGTTTACAATGAGCAGTTCTTC.

This clone showed up just once. The chain couples TRBV6-6 to TRBJ2-2; perhaps TRBD1 as D (5 bases). The CDR3 runs 15 residues. Germline CDR1 MNHNY, CDR2 SVGAGI (reference sequence). Trimming cost V 7 bases and J 0 bases, with 12 bases left between them. The CDR3 nucleotides are TGTGCCAGCAAAGATCAACAGGCGAACACCGGGGAGCTGTTTTTT. Translating it yields CASKDQQANTGELFF.

This clone was detected once. This chain connects TRBV5-6 to TRBJ2-7; perhaps TRBD1 as D (5 bases). Per the germline V gene, CDR1 is SGHDT and CDR2 is YYEEEE. The CDR3 runs to 14 residues. Trimming stripped 5 bases from V and 2 bases from J, with 14 bases between. The CDR3 protein is CASRTAGLPYEQYV. CDR3 in DNA: TGTGCCAGCAGAACCGCAGGGTTACCCTACGAGCAGTACGTC.

The chain carries TRBV24-1 and TRBJ2-6, with D perhaps TRBD2 (5 bases). The CDR3 length is 16 residues. The germline gives CDR1 KGHDR, CDR2 SFDVKD. The V end was cut by 2 bases, the J end by 5 bases, with 12 bases between. The CDR3 here is CATSDSLSGRANVLTF. The CDR3 DNA sequence: TGTGCCACCAGTGATTCATTATCCGGGAGGGCCAACGTCCTGACTTTC.

The chain carries TRBV11-2 and TRBJ2-3; 7 bases are shared with TRBD1. V shed 4 bases, J shed 0 bases, and the junction held 4 bases outside the gene matches. The CDR3 is 15 residues long. Germline V gene lookup returns CDR1 SGHAT and CDR2 FQNNGV. The CDR3 DNA reads as TGTGCCAGCAGCTCTACGGGACAGAGCACAGATACGCAGTATTTT. It codes for CASSSTGQSTDTQYF.